This T cell receptor beta chain appears in the sequencing data of a study of blood T cell repertoires in COVID-19 (dated by TCRdb to about 2020). About the full investigation: Collaborator samples came from the United States, Italy and Spain and covered acute and convalescent phases of COVID-19. HLA class I and class II types, where available, came from metadata supplied by the sample provider rather than from assay-based typing. The material from the prospective study consisted of cDNA or gDNA derived from T cells, B-cell-depleted T cells, or PBMCs. Subjects who had been exposed to COVID-19, were actively infected with it, or had recovered from it provided the deeply sampled blood TCRbeta repertoires that made up the dataset. Nearly every sample came with metadata listing a de-identified subject ID, COVID-19 status, age in years and sex. The repertoires were made available in a free public database intended to serve as a resource for research on the immune response to SARS-CoV-2. The samples were drawn from the first 160 participants of the ongoing ImmuneRACE study and from 1,254 subjects provided by 6 global collaborators.

Whole blood was collected in K2EDTA tubes by collaborating institutions according to the institutions' own protocols. For TCRbeta analysis, collaborators shipped samples in one of three forms: frozen whole blood, isolated PBMCs, or DNA extracted from either of those sample types. Paper-wide results and their limitations: The quantity of clinical and demographic metadata differed by source and by participant and was supplied without curation.

TCRbeta CDR3 regions were amplified from genomic DNA using the immunoSEQ Assay, a bias-controlled multiplex PCR. In the original analysis: The number of nucleated cells in each sample was estimated from the amplification of reference gene primers within the assay. To quantify the absolute abundance of each unique TCRbeta CDR3 rearrangement, sequence reads were collapsed and filtered. For each sample, productive Simpson clonality was calculated as the square root of Simpson's diversity index over productive rearrangements. TCRdb stores this immuneACCESS table with in-frame sequences only. Part of the clones is absent; in the studies checked, under half of the shortfall reflects unresolved V genes, and no reason is known for the rest. V and J calls and clone size are as listed in that table; D and trimming were resolved from the DNA. The sample table lists about 180,000 clones, around 87% of them with a count of one. The ten largest clones add up to around 2.5% of the sample.

CDR1 SGHKS and CDR2 YYEKEE are derived from the germline V gene (reference sequence). A distance of 12 bases separates the germline ends of V and J, which lose 1 base and 1 base respectively. The cysteine opens and the phenylalanine closes a CDR3 of 17 amino acids. Left in the record is the CDR3 DNA by itself, 51 bases read in frame from the first base. With respect to this clone: Its antigen is currently not known. No quality values exist for individual bases; no much larger clone is one base distant.

This chain joins TRBV5-5 to TRBJ2-6; the D gene is perhaps TRBD1, from 6 matching bases. The sequencing sample was made of peripheral blood. The TCR was taken from a man aged 35-49 years with active or convalescent COVID-19. The CDR3 amino acid sequence is: CASSLLPRGSGANVLTF. The DNA is TGTGCCAGCAGCTTGCTTCCCAGGGGATCTGGGGCCAACGTCCTGACTTTC.